The rows below give T cell receptor beta chains drawn from one sample of a study of blood T cell repertoires in COVID-19. Profiled with immunoSEQ multiplex PCR; TCRdb holds only in-frame clones, not every one. The profile shows over 90,000 clones, 75% to 95% of them singletons. Sequencing input: peripheral blood. The receptors stem from a man between 50 and 59 years old with acute or convalescent COVID-19. Both conserved end residues are part of each CDR3. Each record gives: CDR3 DNA, CDR3 protein, CDR3 length, J gene, clone size, V gene, D gene. D genes are given only for firm matches. A row's size may be missing; if present it is once, few, many or a size class.

DNA: TGTGCCACCCTACTAGCGGGAGCTCGGGAGCAGTACTTC; CDR3: CATLLAGAREQYF; length: 13; J: TRBJ2-7; size: -; V: TRBV10-3; D: TRBD2
DNA: TGTGCCAGCAGTTTACCTCAGGGGTGGAAGTTCTTC; CDR3: CASSLPQGWKFF; length: 12; J: TRBJ2-1; size: once; V: TRBV7-9; D: -
DNA: TGTGCCAGCAGTCACCCCTCGATCTCGACAGGGCGCGGAAACACCATATATTTT; CDR3: CASSHPSISTGRGNTIYF; length: 18; J: TRBJ1-3; size: -; V: TRBV6-2/TRBV6-3; D: TRBD1
DNA: TGTGCCAGCTCACCACCGGTGCCAGGGGTCAACACCGGGGAGCTGTTTTTT; CDR3: CASSPPVPGVNTGELFF; length: 17; J: TRBJ2-2; size: -; V: TRBV18; D: -
DNA: TGTGCCAGCAGCCTTGTCAGTGAAAAACTGTTTTTT; CDR3: CASSLVSEKLFF; length: 12; J: TRBJ1-4; size: once; V: TRBV11-2; D: -
DNA: TGTGCCAGCAGCTTACGGGGCACCGGGGAGCTGTTTTTT; CDR3: CASSLRGTGELFF; length: 13; J: TRBJ2-2; size: -; V: TRBV7-6; D: -
DNA: TGTGCCAGTAGTAAGGGACAGGGGGGTACTGAAGCTTTCTTT; CDR3: CASSKGQGGTEAFF; length: 14; J: TRBJ1-1; size: -; V: TRBV19; D: TRBD1
DNA: TGCGCCAGCATCCCCATGGACAGGGTGAACACTGAAGTTTTCTTT; CDR3: CASIPMDRVNTEVFF; length: 15; J: TRBJ1-1; size: -; V: TRBV10-1; D: TRBD1
DNA: TGTGCCACCCTTCAGCCGGGACAGGTTGACGACGAGCAGTACTTC; CDR3: CATLQPGQVDDEQYF; length: 15; J: TRBJ2-7; size: -; V: TRBV10-3; D: TRBD1
DNA: TGTGCCAGCAGTGGGACAGGGGGTGCGGGCTACACCTTC; CDR3: CASSGTGGAGYTF; length: 13; J: TRBJ1-2; size: -; V: TRBV12-3/TRBV12-4; D: TRBD1
DNA: TGTGCTAGTGGCCCTCGGGGGGGGTTCGGGGAGACCCAGTACTTC; CDR3: CASGPRGGFGETQYF; length: 15; J: TRBJ2-5; size: -; V: TRBV12-5; D: TRBD2
DNA: TGTGCCAGCACACCCAACAGGGGGCTCCAAGAGACCCAGTACTTC; CDR3: CASTPNRGLQETQYF; length: 15; J: TRBJ2-5; size: -; V: TRBV27; D: TRBD1
DNA: TGTGCCAGCCAACGAACACCCCGGGGGGAAAAACTGTTTTTT; CDR3: CASQRTPRGEKLFF; length: 14; J: TRBJ1-4; size: -; V: TRBV6-5; D: -
DNA: TGCGCCAGCCAAGCGGCGGGGGCTTCCTACAATGAGCAGTTCTTC; CDR3: CASQAAGASYNEQFF; length: 15; J: TRBJ2-1; size: -; V: TRBV10-1; D: -
DNA: TGTGCCAGTAATAGGGGGCAGGGTAGTTGGGTAGTCACTGAAGCTTTCTTT; CDR3: CASNRGQGSWVVTEAFF; length: 17; J: TRBJ1-1; size: -; V: TRBV19; D: TRBD1
DNA: TGTGCCAGCAGTTACGGGGGACAAAACACTGAAGCTTTCTTT; CDR3: CASSYGGQNTEAFF; length: 14; J: TRBJ1-1; size: -; V: TRBV6-6; D: -
DNA: TGTGCCAGCAGTTACTCGAGAGGGCCTAGCTACGAGCAGTACTTC; CDR3: CASSYSRGPSYEQYF; length: 15; J: TRBJ2-7; size: -; V: TRBV6-5; D: -
DNA: TGTGCCAGCAGCCTCTCGAGGGTGAGTTTC; CDR3: CASSLSRVSF; length: 10; J: TRBJ2-3; size: -; V: TRBV7-6; D: -
DNA: TGTGCCACCAGCAGAGATCCAGGGGGTTCTCAGCCCCAGCATTTT; CDR3: CATSRDPGGSQPQHF; length: 15; J: TRBJ1-5; size: -; V: TRBV15; D: TRBD1
DNA: TGCGCCAGCAGCCAAGGACAGGGAGTCTCCTACGAGCAGTACTTC; CDR3: CASSQGQGVSYEQYF; length: 15; J: TRBJ2-7; size: -; V: TRBV4-3; D: TRBD1
DNA: TGCGCCAGCAGCGATGGTTCTAACCTTAACTATGGCTACACCTTC; CDR3: CASSDGSNLNYGYTF; length: 15; J: TRBJ1-2; size: -; V: TRBV5-1; D: -
DNA: TGCGCCAGCAGCTTGGAGAGCGGGAGCGGTAAGACCCAGTACTTC; CDR3: CASSLESGSGKTQYF; length: 15; J: TRBJ2-5; size: -; V: TRBV5-1; D: TRBD2
DNA: TGTGCCAGCAGTCCGTTCCCAACAGGGGCCAACTACGAGCAGTACTTC; CDR3: CASSPFPTGANYEQYF; length: 16; J: TRBJ2-7; size: -; V: TRBV28; D: TRBD1
DNA: TGTGCCAGCAGCGCCGACCTAGCGGGAGTGAGCCATGAGCAGTTCTTC; CDR3: CASSADLAGVSHEQFF; length: 16; J: TRBJ2-1; size: -; V: TRBV7-9; D: TRBD2
DNA: TGCGCCAGCAGCCCGGGACAGAACACTGAAGCTTTCTTT; CDR3: CASSPGQNTEAFF; length: 13; J: TRBJ1-1; size: few; V: TRBV4-1; D: -
DNA: TGTGCCAGCAGCTTAGATCCCCTATACAATGAGCAGTTCTTC; CDR3: CASSLDPLYNEQFF; length: 14; J: TRBJ2-1; size: -; V: TRBV7-2; D: -
DNA: TGTGCCAGCAGTCGGGACTTAGCACTGAATGAGCAGTTCTTC; CDR3: CASSRDLALNEQFF; length: 14; J: TRBJ2-1; size: -; V: TRBV6-2/TRBV6-3; D: -
DNA: TGTGCCAGCAGCAGAGGACTAGCGGGAGCCAAGATCCAAGAGACCCAGTACTTC; CDR3: CASSRGLAGAKIQETQYF; length: 18; J: TRBJ2-5; size: -; V: TRBV5-8; D: TRBD2
DNA: TGTGCCAGCAGCTTACAGGGAGGCTATGGCTACACCTTC; CDR3: CASSLQGGYGYTF; length: 13; J: TRBJ1-2; size: -; V: TRBV7-9; D: -
DNA: TGTGCCAGCACTTTCGGGGGGGCGAGGACAGATACGCAGTATTTT; CDR3: CASTFGGARTDTQYF; length: 15; J: TRBJ2-3; size: once; V: TRBV9; D: TRBD2
DNA: TGTGCCAGCAGCCAAGAGGTCCGGGAAAAACTGTTTTTT; CDR3: CASSQEVREKLFF; length: 13; J: TRBJ1-4; size: -; V: TRBV3-1/TRBV3-2; D: -
DNA: TGTGCCAGCTCCCGGGACTCTGGAAACACCATATATTTT; CDR3: CASSRDSGNTIYF; length: 13; J: TRBJ1-3; size: -; V: TRBV2; D: -
DNA: TGTGCCAGCAGCCCGGTCCCGGGACAGGGGGCCCACTACGAGCAGTACTTC; CDR3: CASSPVPGQGAHYEQYF; length: 17; J: TRBJ2-7; size: -; V: TRBV3-1/TRBV3-2; D: TRBD1
DNA: TGTGCCAGCAGCTTGGTACCGGGACAGGGTAACTATGGCTACACCTTC; CDR3: CASSLVPGQGNYGYTF; length: 16; J: TRBJ1-2; size: once; V: TRBV7-9; D: TRBD1